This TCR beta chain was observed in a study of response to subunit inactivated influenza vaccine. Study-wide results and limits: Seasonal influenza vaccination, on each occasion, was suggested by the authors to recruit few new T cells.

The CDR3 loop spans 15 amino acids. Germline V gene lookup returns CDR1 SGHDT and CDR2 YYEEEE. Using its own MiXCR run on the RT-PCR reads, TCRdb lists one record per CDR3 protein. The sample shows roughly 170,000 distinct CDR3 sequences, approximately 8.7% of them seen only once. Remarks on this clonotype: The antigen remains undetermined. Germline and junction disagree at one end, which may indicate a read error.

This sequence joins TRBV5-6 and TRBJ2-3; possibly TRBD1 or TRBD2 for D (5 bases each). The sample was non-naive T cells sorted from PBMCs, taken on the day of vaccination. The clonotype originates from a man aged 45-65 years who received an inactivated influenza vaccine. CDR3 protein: CDSSLVAGGTDTQYF. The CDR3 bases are TGTGACAGCAGCTTGGTGGCTGGGGGTACAGATACGCAGTATTTT.